This T cell receptor beta chain comes out of a study of blood T cell repertoires in COVID-19. Study-level background: T cells, B-cell-depleted T cells, or PBMCs supplied cDNA or gDNA.

Unmatched junction bases numbered 6, after V lost 4 bases and J lost 1 base. The CDR3 length is 16 residues. Per germline, CDR1 WSHSY and CDR2 SAAADI. The data were produced by immunoSEQ multiplex PCR, yet TCRdb's version contains in-frame clones alone and is incomplete. The top ten hold around 7.1% of the sample, which has fewer than 60,000 clones, around nine tenths seen once. The TCR sequence derives from a woman aged 55-69 years with COVID-19, enrolled during active disease. The sequenced sample consisted of peripheral blood. V is TRBV10-2 and J is TRBJ2-1, with 8 bases matching TRBD2. The CDR3 is CASSVNAGGSYNEQFF. CDR3 nucleotides: TGCGCCAGCAGTGTGAACGCGGGAGGTTCCTACAATGAGCAGTTCTTC.